The present T cell receptor beta chain was sequenced within a study of early T cells in non-severe SARS-CoV-2 infection. This clonotype occurred many times. Attachment of unique molecular identifiers to individual cDNA molecules was performed. TCRdb itself ran the 5' RACE reads through MiXCR, one entry per CDR3 protein. The sample records about 80,000 distinct CDR3 sequences, about 5% being singletons. Trimming stripped 6 bases from V and 7 bases from J, with 21 bases between. Germline CDR1 reads DFQATT; CDR2 reads SNEGSKA (reference sequence). This CDR3 has 14 amino acids. The clonotype was recovered from an adult who was a healthcare worker with PCR-confirmed SARS-CoV-2 infection or an uninfected control (not recorded which). The gene calls are TRBV20-1 and TRBJ1-1, with D possibly being TRBD1 (5 bases). The sample here was whole blood, taken at baseline. The CDR3 loop is CSASTATIQFEAFF. Written as DNA, the CDR3 is TGCAGTGCCTCGACAGCGACCATCCAATTTGAAGCTTTCTTT.